The 5 T cell receptor beta chains listed next were all sequenced from one sample in a study of blood T cell repertoires in COVID-19 (dated by TCRdb to between 2020 and 2021). Library preparation employed the immunoSEQ multiplex PCR assay. Entries here come from immuneACCESS through TCRdb and include only in-frame sequences with V and J called. Some clones fail to appear in such tables; in the studies checked, an unresolved V gene covers under half of the shortfall, and the cause of the remainder is unknown. The sample contains some 170,000 clones, under 90% of them found a single time. The top ten clonotypes cover approximately 18% of the sample. The sample consisted of peripheral blood. These receptors were collected from a woman of 80 years or more with acute or convalescent COVID-19.

The CDR3 nucleotides read TGTGCCAGCAGTTTATCGCACAGAAACACTGAAGCTTTCTTT. Translated, it gives CASSLSHRNTEAFF. The V and J genes are TRBV27 and TRBJ1-1; D gene uncertain. V shed 0 bases and J shed 2 bases, with 7 bases lying between them. This CDR3 comprises 14 residues. Germline CDR1 and CDR2: MNHEY and SMNVEV (reference sequence).

This sequence joins TRBV4-2 and TRBJ1-1; no definite D call. The CDR3 is 15 amino acids. Between the trimmed V and J ends, which lost 1 base and 0 bases, there was a span of 9 bases. Germline values: CDR1 LGHNA, CDR2 YNFKEQ. The CDR3 is CASSQVEALNTEAFF. The CDR3 DNA is TGTGCCAGCAGCCAAGTGGAGGCATTGAACACTGAAGCTTTCTTT.

The CDR3 reads CASSEDRSRVTQYF. The CDR3 coding sequence is TGTGCCAGCAGTGAGGACAGGTCAAGGGTGACCCAGTACTTC. This chain uses TRBV6-1 with TRBJ2-5, with TRBD1 identical over 7 bases. Germline V CDR1 and CDR2: MNHNS, SASEGT. J was trimmed by 7 bases and V by 3 bases; bases with no gene match: 8. This CDR3 comprises 14 residues.

This clone was detected once. This chain connects TRBV6-2 or TRBV6-3 to TRBJ2-5, with 10 bases fitting TRBD1. Germline CDR1 reads MNHEY; CDR2 reads SVGEGT. The CDR3 is 15 residues long. J lost 3 bases, V lost 7 bases, and 8 bases had no gene match. The CDR3 protein is CASTPDRGGEETQYF. Here the CDR3 DNA reads TGTGCCAGCACCCCGGACAGGGGGGGAGAAGAGACCCAGTACTTC.

The chain's CDR3 is CASSSTQGGSYEQYF. The DNA of the CDR3 is TGTGCCAGCAGTTCCACACAAGGGGGCTCCTACGAGCAGTACTTC. J is TRBJ2-7 and V is TRBV6-5, with a weak D call TRBD1 (6 bases). CDR3 size: 15 residues. Per germline, CDR1 MNHEY and CDR2 SVGAGI. V gave up 4 bases and J gave up 0 bases, with 13 bases separating them.